Each of the 8 T cell receptor beta chains below was sequenced from the same sample in a study of shared clonotypes between healthy human individuals. The protocol was immunoSEQ multiplex PCR, while the TCRdb copy is restricted to in-frame clones and leaves out a portion. This table holds fewer than 650,000 clones, over 65% found once. Material for sequencing was PBMCs. Receptor source: a woman between 40 and 55 years old in good health. Some clones in this sample may be carry-over from other donors' samples.

The chain recombines TRBV4-2 with TRBJ2-7; TRBD1 matches at 9 bases. Germline values: CDR1 LGHNA, CDR2 YNFKEQ. The CDR3 totals 15 residues. Trimming at V came to 2 bases and at J to 3 bases, leaving 5 bases not matched to a gene. The CDR3 DNA reads TGTGCCAGCAGCCAACAGGGACAGGGATACTACGAGCAGTACTTC. Translated: CASSQQGQGYYEQYF.

The rearrangement links TRBV10-3 to TRBJ2-7, with 9 bases fitting TRBD1. The germline gives CDR1 ENHRY, CDR2 SYGVKD. This CDR3 comprises 14 residues. With V trimmed by 7 bases and J by 2 bases, 6 bases remained unmatched. CDR3 amino acids: CAITETGGTYEQYF. For the CDR3, the DNA is TGTGCCATCACCGAGACAGGGGGGACCTACGAGCAGTACTTC.

V usage is TRBV29-1 and J usage is TRBJ2-3; 9 nucleotides match TRBD1. The CDR3 runs to 13 residues. The V gene end was trimmed by 7 bases and the J gene end by 2 bases; junction bases not matched to a gene: 4. CDR1 and CDR2 (germline): SQVTM, ANQGSEA. The DNA for the CDR3 is TGCAGCGGGTGGGACAGGGTCACAGATACGCAGTATTTT. Translation: CSGWDRVTDTQYF.

V and J are TRBV28 and TRBJ2-1; D is undetermined. The germline gives CDR1 MDHEN, CDR2 SYDVKM. The V end was cut by 5 bases, the J end by 0 bases, with 14 bases between. CDR3 size: 16 residues. The CDR3: CASSAPLSPSYNEQFF. Here the CDR3 DNA reads TGTGCCAGCAGTGCTCCTCTTAGTCCCTCCTACAATGAGCAGTTCTTC.

The chain couples TRBV19 to TRBJ1-1; tentatively, D is TRBD1 (6 bases). The CDR3 is 14 residues long. Trimming removed 6 bases at V and 3 bases at J, with 14 bases between. CDR1 and CDR2 from the germline V gene are LNHDA and SQIVND (reference sequence). The CDR3 DNA is TGTGCCAGTAGCGTGGGGGCGGTCGACACTGAAGCTTTCTTT. It specifies CASSVGAVDTEAFF. Based on the CDR3 plus reference TRBV19 and TRBJ1-1, the full variable domain is DGGITQSPKYLFRKEGQNVTLSCEQNLNHDAMYWYRQDPGQGLRLIYYSQIVNDFQKGDIAEGYSVSREKKESFPLTVTSAQKNPTAFYLCASSVGAVDTEAFFGQGTRLTVV.

The chain uses TRBV28 and TRBJ2-6, with D possibly called TRBD1 or TRBD2 (5 bases each). The ends were cut back, 4 bases at V and 1 base at J, with 20 bases in the middle. Germline V gene data show CDR1 as MDHEN and CDR2 as SYDVKM. There are 19 residues in the CDR3. In DNA form, the CDR3 reads TGTGCCAGCAGTTCCCGGGACCCAGGGAGAGTTTCTGGGGCCAACGTCCTGACTTTC. Translation gives CASSSRDPGRVSGANVLTF.

V gene TRBV14 combines with J gene TRBJ1-5, with no clear D. This CDR3 is 13 amino acids long. V dropped 0 bases and J dropped 6 bases, with 6 bases sitting between them. Germline V gene sequence: CDR1 SGHDN, CDR2 FVKESK. The CDR3 DNA is TGTGCCAGCAGCCAAGACGGGAGTCAGCCCCAGCATTTT. Translation: CASSQDGSQPQHF.

The J gene is TRBJ2-1, the V gene TRBV5-1, with 10 bases lining up with TRBD1. Trimming took 3 bases from V and 7 from J; bases not matched to a gene: 7. The CDR3 runs to 15 residues. Per the germline V gene, CDR1 is SGHRS and CDR2 is YFSETQ. The CDR3 here is CASSSGTGAGNEQFF. The CDR3, as DNA: TGCGCCAGCAGCTCCGGGACAGGGGCGGGGAATGAGCAGTTCTTC.